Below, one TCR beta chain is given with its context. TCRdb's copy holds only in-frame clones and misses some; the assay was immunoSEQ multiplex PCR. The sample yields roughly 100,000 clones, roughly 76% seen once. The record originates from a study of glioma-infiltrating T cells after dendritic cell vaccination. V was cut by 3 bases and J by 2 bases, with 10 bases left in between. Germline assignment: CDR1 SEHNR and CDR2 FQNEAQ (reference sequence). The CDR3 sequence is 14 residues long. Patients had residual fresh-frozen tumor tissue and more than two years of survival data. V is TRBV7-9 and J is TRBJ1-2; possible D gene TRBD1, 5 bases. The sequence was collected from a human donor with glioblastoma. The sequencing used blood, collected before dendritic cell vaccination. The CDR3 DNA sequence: TGTGCCAGCAGCTTCCAGGGTACGAACTATGGCTACACCTTC. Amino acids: CASSFQGTNYGYTF.